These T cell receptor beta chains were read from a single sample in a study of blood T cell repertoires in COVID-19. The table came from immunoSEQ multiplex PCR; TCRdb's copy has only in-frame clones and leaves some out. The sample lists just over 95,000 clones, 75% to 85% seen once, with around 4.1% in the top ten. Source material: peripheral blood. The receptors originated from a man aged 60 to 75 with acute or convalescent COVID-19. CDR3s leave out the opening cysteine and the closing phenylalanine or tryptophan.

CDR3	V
ASSYHGGLGDPQY	TRBV7-9
ASICFLLWPQH	TRBV27
ASSSWGGTQY	TRBV5-5
ASSPVLGQVLNEQF	TRBV7-6
ASRPDGANTGELF	TRBV6-6
ASSPGDAEAF	TRBV18
SVDIAGAGGYT	TRBV29-1
ASSLVEDTQY	TRBV7-8
ATSDSGHGYT	TRBV24-1
ASSTRTVNTGELF	TRBV11-2
ASSRTYANTGELF	TRBV5-1
ASSLLWGPDNYGYT	TRBV5-4
ASSQDRYTGELF	TRBV14
ASSLTANSGNTIY	TRBV3-1/TRBV3-2
ASSSHSGEDTQY	TRBV11-3
ASSHGLAGQDTQY	TRBV14
ASSKGIQETQY	TRBV19
ASSYRAAPYTDTQY	TRBV6-2/TRBV6-3
ASKTQGSGANVLT	TRBV10-2
ASSVRDRAY	TRBV3-1/TRBV3-2
AWSPPSVRSSYNEQF	TRBV30
ASRLPGHRTGELF	TRBV11-2
ASSVLSDPNQPQH	TRBV5-7
ASSDEGGPFGIQY	TRBV10-1
ASLIQGATSYNEQF	TRBV18
ASSPTGLYGYT	TRBV18
ASSRTGINEQF	TRBV5-4
ASSSRQGAGELF	TRBV19
ASSQEAGATFHNEQF	TRBV14
ASSRQGTRGYT	TRBV5-4
ASSLRRQLGNQPQH	TRBV5-8
ASSPTEGVDGYT	TRBV18
ASSLGLAGVNTGELF	TRBV5-1
ASSRKINGEITGKLF	TRBV3-1/TRBV3-2
ASRPRDRLTDTQY	TRBV27
ASSPGQWETQY	TRBV18
ASSYLGRRGTEAF	TRBV6-5
ASSAPLGNRQETQY	TRBV6-1
SVGTGNQPQH	TRBV29-1
SVGSSGSNEQF	TRBV29-1
ASNQYEKNTEAF	TRBV5-8
ASSIGGVLNYGYT	TRBV5-1
ASSTVGRIAEAF	TRBV28
ASSASGAGPRELF	TRBV7-3
ASSRSRTGELF	TRBV12-3/TRBV12-4
AWSSRGFTEAF	TRBV30
ASSLSQGLTGELF	TRBV7-2
ASSLGGARDTQY	TRBV5-1